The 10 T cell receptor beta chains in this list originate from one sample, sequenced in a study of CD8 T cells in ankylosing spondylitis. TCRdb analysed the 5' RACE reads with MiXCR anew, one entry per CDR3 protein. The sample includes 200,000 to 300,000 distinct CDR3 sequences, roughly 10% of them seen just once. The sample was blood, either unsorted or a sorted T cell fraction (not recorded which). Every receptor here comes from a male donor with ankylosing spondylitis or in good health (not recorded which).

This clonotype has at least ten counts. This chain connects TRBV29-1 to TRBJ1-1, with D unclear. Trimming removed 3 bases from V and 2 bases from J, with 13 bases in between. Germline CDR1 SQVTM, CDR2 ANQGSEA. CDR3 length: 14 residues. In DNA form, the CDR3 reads TGCAGCGTTGACGGATCTTCGGTAAACACTGAAGCTTTCTTT. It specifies CSVDGSSVNTEAFF.

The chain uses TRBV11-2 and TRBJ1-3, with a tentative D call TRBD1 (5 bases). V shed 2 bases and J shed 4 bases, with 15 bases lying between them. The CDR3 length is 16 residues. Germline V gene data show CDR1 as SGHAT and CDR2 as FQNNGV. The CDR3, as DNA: TGTGCCAGCAGCTTATGGGACGCTGCCATGGGAAACACCATATATTTT. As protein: CASSLWDAAMGNTIYF.

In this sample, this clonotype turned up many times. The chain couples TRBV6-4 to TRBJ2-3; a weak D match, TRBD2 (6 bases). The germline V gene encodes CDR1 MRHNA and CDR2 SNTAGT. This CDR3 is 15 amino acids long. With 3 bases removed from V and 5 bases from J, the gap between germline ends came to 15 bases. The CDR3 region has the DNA TGTGCCAGCAGTGAGCGGCGGGGAGGTGGAGATACGCAGTATTTT. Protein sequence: CASSERRGGGDTQYF.

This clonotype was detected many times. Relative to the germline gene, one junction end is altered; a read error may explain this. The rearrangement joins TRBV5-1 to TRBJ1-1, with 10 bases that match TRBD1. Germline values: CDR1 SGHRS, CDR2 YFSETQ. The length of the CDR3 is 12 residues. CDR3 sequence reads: CASSWDRGESFF. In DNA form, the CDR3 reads TGCGCCAGCAGCTGGGACAGGGGTGAATCTTTCTTT.

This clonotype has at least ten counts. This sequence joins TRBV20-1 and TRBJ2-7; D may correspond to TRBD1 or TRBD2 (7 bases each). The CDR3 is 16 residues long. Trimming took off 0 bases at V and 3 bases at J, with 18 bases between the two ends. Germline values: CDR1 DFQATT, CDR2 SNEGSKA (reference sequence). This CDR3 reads CSARDVDREGGYEQYF. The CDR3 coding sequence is TGCAGTGCTAGAGATGTCGACAGGGAGGGAGGCTACGAGCAGTACTTC.

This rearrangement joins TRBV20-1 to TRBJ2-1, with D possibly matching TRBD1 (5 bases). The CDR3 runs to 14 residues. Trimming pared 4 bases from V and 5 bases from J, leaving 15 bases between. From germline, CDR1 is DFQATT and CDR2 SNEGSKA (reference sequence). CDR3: CSAIGQAYDNEQFF. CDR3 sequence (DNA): TGCAGTGCTATCGGACAAGCGTACGACAATGAGCAGTTCTTC.

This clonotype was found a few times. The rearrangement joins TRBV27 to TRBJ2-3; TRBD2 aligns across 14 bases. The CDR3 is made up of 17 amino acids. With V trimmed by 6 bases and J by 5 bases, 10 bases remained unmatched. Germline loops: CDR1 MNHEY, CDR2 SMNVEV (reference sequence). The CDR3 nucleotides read TGTGCCAGCAGGAGAAGACTAGCGGGAGGGCCGGGAGATACGCAGTATTTT. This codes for CASRRRLAGGPGDTQYF.

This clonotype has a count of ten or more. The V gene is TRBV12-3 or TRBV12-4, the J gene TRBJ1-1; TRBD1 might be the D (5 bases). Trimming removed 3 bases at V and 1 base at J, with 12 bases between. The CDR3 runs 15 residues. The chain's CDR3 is CASSLGGDRNTEAFF. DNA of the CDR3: TGTGCCAGCAGTTTGGGAGGGGATAGGAACACTGAAGCTTTCTTT.

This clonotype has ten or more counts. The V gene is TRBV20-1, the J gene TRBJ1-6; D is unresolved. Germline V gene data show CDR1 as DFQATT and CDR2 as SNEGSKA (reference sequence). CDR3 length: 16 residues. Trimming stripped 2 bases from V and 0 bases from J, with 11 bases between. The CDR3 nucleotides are TGCAGTGCTAGACCCGCCTTAAGCTCCTATAATTCACCCCTCCACTTT. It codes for CSARPALSSYNSPLHF.

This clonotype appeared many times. For the CDR3, the DNA is TGTGCCAGCAGCCGGGACAACTATGAAAAACTGTTTTTT. This codes for CASSRDNYEKLFF. The chain carries TRBV4-2 and TRBJ1-4, with D perhaps TRBD1 (6 bases). The CDR3 covers 13 residues. Trimming took 4 bases from V and 6 from J, leaving 9 bases between them. Germline V CDR1 and CDR2: LGHNA, YNFKEQ.